This T cell receptor (beta chain) was retrieved from a study of neurological immune-mediated disorders. Study-wide findings and caveats: Levels of TCR clonal expansion peaked in HTLV-1-associated myelopathy and reached their lowest in multiple sclerosis, under those of healthy controls.

Germline CDR1 MNHEY, CDR2 SMNVEV (reference sequence). The V end was cut by 3 bases, the J end by 1 base, with 9 bases between. The CDR3 length is 14 residues. As to time point: longitudinal time-point 1 (baseline). PBMCs stored at -80 C, numbering 2 million, were the origin of the unsorted libraries. The making of cDNA relied on 5'RACE with 10-nucleotide random UMIs. Every sequencing run produced over 160 million TCR-beta sequences that came from 15-18 subjects. TCRdb re-called the 5' RACE reads through MiXCR, storing one row per CDR3 protein. The sample lists over 55,000 distinct CDR3 sequences, roughly a tenth seen once, with 8.5% to 10% in the top ten. In this sample, this clonotype turned up many times. Its antigen is currently unknown.

The receptor was derived from a man under 40 in good health. The chain recombines TRBV27 with TRBJ2-5; a possible D gene is TRBD2 (6 bases). The sequencing input was PBMCs. The CDR3 loop is CASSFAGFQETQYF. CDR3 coding DNA: TGTGCCAGCAGTTTTGCGGGGTTCCAAGAGACCCAGTACTTC.